This T cell receptor beta chain derives from a study of CD8 T cells in Susac syndrome. TCR beta sequences were obtained from blood CD8+ and CD4+ T cells. The CDR3 runs to 13 residues. The V gene's germline CDR1 is MGHRA and CDR2 YSYEKL. V shed 4 bases and J shed 4 bases, with 7 bases lying between them. The RNA, about 0.45 to 1 ug, was put through reverse transcription using random hexamers. TCRdb re-derived calls from the immunoSEQ multiplex PCR reads in MiXCR, one entry per CDR3 protein. The table has approximately 200,000 distinct CDR3 sequences, around 95% seen once; the top ten hold 0.07% to 0.095%.

Sequencing used CD4+ T cells from PBMCs. The receptor's source is a human donor with multiple sclerosis. J is TRBJ2-2 and V is TRBV4-1, with TRBD2 as a possible D gene (5 bases). This CDR3 reads CASSPSTTGELFF. The CDR3 DNA reads as TGCGCCAGCAGCCCTAGCACCACCGGGGAGCTGTTTTTT.